The source of this T cell receptor (beta chain) is a study of T cells expressing NK-cell markers. Study in general: CD3+CD56+NKG2C+, CD3+CD56+NKG2C- and CD3+CD56-NKG2C+ T cells, once sorted, supplied the TCR beta repertoires.

No DNA is given; TCRdb re-called the 5' RACE reads and lists each CDR3 protein once. The sample table includes some 390,000 distinct CDR3 sequences. Findings and limits, study-wide: Of the CD8+ T cells in roughly 6 donors, 1.0-7.0% belonged to dominant NKG2C+ clonotypes.

Details on this clonotype: As yet, its antigen is unknown.

Germline-derived CDR1 and CDR2 are LGHNA and YNFKEQ. The CDR3 covers 14 residues. This receptor was taken from a woman aged 45-59 years in good health. Sequenced input: blood T cells: a sorted CD56 or NKG2C T cell subset, CD4+ or CD8+ T cells, or bulk PBMC T cells (not recorded which). The gene calls are TRBV4-2 and TRBJ2-1; no DNA is available, so the TRBD2 call from TCRdb remains unchecked. CDR3 sequence: CASRERETHNEQFF.